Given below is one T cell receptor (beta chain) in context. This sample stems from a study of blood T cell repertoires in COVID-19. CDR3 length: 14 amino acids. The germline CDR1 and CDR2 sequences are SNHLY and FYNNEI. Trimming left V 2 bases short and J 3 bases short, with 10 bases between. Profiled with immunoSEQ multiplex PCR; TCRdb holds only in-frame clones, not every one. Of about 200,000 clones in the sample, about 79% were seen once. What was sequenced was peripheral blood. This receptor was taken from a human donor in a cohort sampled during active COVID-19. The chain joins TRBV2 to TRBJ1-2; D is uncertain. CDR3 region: CASSEWQIYYGYTF. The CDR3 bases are TGTGCCAGCAGTGAATGGCAGATCTACTATGGCTACACCTTC.